This T cell receptor (beta chain) appears in the sequencing data of a study of pediatric ulcerative colitis. Study-level results: All ulcerative colitis patients, but no controls, carried a couple of rectal clonotypes. Rectal pinch biopsies may include blood-derived T cells. Blood-rectal clonal overlap within each person was significantly higher in ulcerative colitis patients than controls.

With regard to this clone: Antigen specificity is unknown.

The CDR3 consists of 15 residues. The germline CDR1 and CDR2 sequences are MNHEY and SVGAGI. The V and J ends lost 2 bases and 0 bases respectively, with 10 bases between them. Sequenced by immunoSEQ multiplex PCR; TCRdb stores in-frame clones only, minus some. The sample records roughly 23,000 clones, around 69% being singletons. The rectum was sampled with one to two pinch biopsies at colonoscopy. The TCR sequence derives from a boy aged 5-17 years with severe ulcerative colitis. The sample comprised gut tissue. The rearrangement uses TRBV6-5 and TRBJ1-2, with D hard to call. The CDR3 DNA is TGTGCCAGCAGTTACAGCTCCGGACCTAACTATGGCTACACCTTC. Its protein product is CASSYSSGPNYGYTF.